This passage covers 14 T cell receptor beta chains from one sample sequenced in a study of T cells in Graves' hyperthyroidism and ophthalmopathy. Researchers took RNA transcripts and amplified the TCR beta CDR3 regions from them. Researchers ran a first-round RT-PCR on the TCR CDR3 using the HTBI primer set. TCRdb reprocessed the multiplex PCR reads via MiXCR and lists one record per CDR3 protein. The sample includes about 410,000 distinct CDR3 sequences, about 14% of them seen just once. Sequencing was done on a sample of blood. The source of these receptors is a man younger than 35 with Graves' ophthalmopathy.

This clonotype was seen many times. The J gene is TRBJ2-7, the V gene TRBV7-8, with 8 bases matching TRBD2. Per the germline V gene, CDR1 is SGHVS and CDR2 is FQNEAQ. The V gene end was trimmed by 2 bases and the J gene end by 4 bases; junction bases not matched to a gene: 10. The CDR3 length is 16 residues. CDR3 loop: CASSLKRTSISYEQYF. Here the CDR3 DNA reads TGTGCCAGCAGCTTAAAGAGGACTAGCATATCTTACGAGCAGTACTTC.

In its sample, this clonotype was seen many times. The chain combines TRBV6-1 with TRBJ2-3; D may be TRBD2 (5 bases). The CDR3 runs 13 residues. V lost 0 bases, J lost 7 bases, and 8 bases lay in between. Germline V CDR1 and CDR2: MNHNS, SASEGT. CDR3 in DNA: TGTGCCAGCAGTGAAGCTTCGGGGTATACGCAGTATTTT. This encodes CASSEASGYTQYF.

A word on this clonotype: This may arise from a read error, as a much more abundant clone is one base away. The chain has TRBV20-1 and TRBJ2-7, with a weak D call TRBD1 (5 bases). V was clipped by 0 bases and J by 2 bases, with 11 bases between them. Germline V gene data show CDR1 as DFQATT and CDR2 as SNEGSKA (reference sequence). There are 14 residues in the CDR3. For the CDR3, the DNA is TGCAGTGCTAGAGACCCGACAGAGACCTACGAGCAGTACTTC. It is translated as CSARDPTETYEQYF.

The rearrangement uses TRBV3-1 and TRBJ1-4; 8 bases map to TRBD1. This CDR3 has 15 amino acids. Germline CDR1 and CDR2: LGHDT and YNNKEL (reference sequence). V shed 5 bases, J shed 2 bases, and the junction held 4 bases outside the gene matches. CDR3 nucleotide sequence: TGTGCCAGCAGCGCACACAGGGGGACTAATGAAAAACTGTTTTTT. Its translation: CASSAHRGTNEKLFF. Together with reference TRBV3-1 and TRBJ1-4, the CDR3 gives the full variable domain: DTAVSQTPKYLVTQMGNDKSIKCEQNLGHDTMYWYKQDSKKFLKIMFSYNNKELIINETVPNRFSPKSPDKAHLNLHINSLELGDSAVYFCASSAHRGTNEKLFFGSGTQLSVL.

This clonotype was counted many times. DNA of the CDR3: TGCGCCAGCAGCACGGAGTGGGCGGACATTCAGTACTTC. Translation: CASSTEWADIQYF. This chain joins TRBV5-1 and TRBJ2-4; D gene unclear. Trimming left V 4 bases short and J 8 bases short, with 13 bases between. Germline assignment: CDR1 SGHRS and CDR2 YFSETQ. The CDR3 length is 13 residues.

This clonotype was detected a few times. The chain combines TRBV20-1 with TRBJ1-2, with a possible D match to TRBD1 (6 bases). The CDR3 is made up of 14 amino acids. Per the germline V gene, CDR1 is DFQATT and CDR2 is SNEGSKA (reference sequence). With 0 bases removed from V and 7 bases from J, the gap between germline ends came to 15 bases. DNA for the CDR3: TGCAGTGCTAGAGAGTCAGGGGCTCTTTTTGGCTACACCTTC. Translating it yields CSARESGALFGYTF.

CDR3 residues: CASTRFGQGGYEQYF. The DNA for the CDR3 is TGTGCCAGCACCCGGTTCGGACAGGGAGGCTACGAGCAGTACTTC. The chain joins TRBV5-4 to TRBJ2-7; 8 bases line up with TRBD1. This CDR3 region has 15 residues. V was clipped by 6 bases and J by 3 bases; unmatched bases: 11. The germline gives CDR1 SGHNT, CDR2 YYREEE (reference sequence).

This clonotype was observed many times. This sequence joins TRBV7-9 and TRBJ1-2; 8 bases are a match to TRBD1. The CDR3 totals 15 residues. V shed 5 bases and J 4 bases; nucleotides not matched to a gene: 9. The V gene's germline CDR1 is SEHNR and CDR2 FQNEAQ (reference sequence). The DNA for the CDR3 is TGTGCCAGCAGCCTTACCGGGACAGGATCCTATGGCTACACCTTC. Residues: CASSLTGTGSYGYTF.

This sequence joins TRBV10-3 and TRBJ2-1; D gene ambiguous. Trimming removed 4 bases from V and 0 bases from J, with 16 bases in between. This CDR3 has 17 residues. From germline, CDR1 is ENHRY and CDR2 SYGVKD. CDR3 loop: CAISGGGDPSSYNEQFF. CDR3 sequence (DNA): TGTGCCATCAGTGGTGGTGGCGACCCAAGCTCCTACAATGAGCAGTTCTTC.

Note on this clonotype: Mismatch with germline at one junction end may stem from a read error. The V gene is TRBV6-1, the J gene TRBJ2-5; either TRBD1 or TRBD2 may supply D (5 bases each). The germline gives CDR1 MNHNS, CDR2 SASEGT. CDR3 length equals 15 residues. CDR3 amino acids: CASREPGRAQESQYF. CDR3 nucleotides: TGTGCCAGCAGGGAACCGGGACGGGCCCAAGAGAGCCAGTACTTC.

This clonotype was seen many times. CDR3 protein: CASSLQGGFEKLFF. The DNA for the CDR3 is TGTGCCAGCAGCTTACAGGGAGGCTTCGAAAAACTGTTTTTT. The rearrangement uses TRBV7-9 and TRBJ1-4; D perhaps matches TRBD1 (5 bases). The germline V gene has CDR1 SEHNR and CDR2 FQNEAQ (reference sequence). V was shortened by 2 bases and J by 8 bases, with 12 bases between the two germline ends. The CDR3 totals 14 residues.

This clonotype was seen ten or more times. The chain has TRBV11-2 and TRBJ1-1; D gene uncertain. CDR1 is SGHAT, CDR2 FQNNGV, per germline. The CDR3 covers 17 residues. Trimming stripped 1 base from V and 1 base from J, with 16 bases between. CDR3 sequence: CASSLGVRVTRNTEAFF. In DNA form, the CDR3 reads TGTGCCAGCAGCTTAGGGGTAAGGGTAACCAGGAACACTGAAGCTTTCTTT.

J is TRBJ1-4 and V is TRBV7-8; possible D gene TRBD1, 5 bases. Germline CDR1 SGHVS, CDR2 FQNEAQ. Trimming stripped 5 bases from V and 2 bases from J, with 15 bases between. The CDR3 spans 16 residues. The CDR3 sequence is CASSVGLGATNEKLFF. The CDR3 nucleotides are TGTGCCAGCAGCGTGGGGCTAGGAGCTACTAATGAAAAACTGTTTTTT.

Many counts were recorded for this clonotype. The J gene is TRBJ2-3, the V gene TRBV19; 8 bases align to TRBD2. Germline V gene sequence: CDR1 LNHDA, CDR2 SQIVND (reference sequence). The V and J ends lost 7 bases and 1 base, in that order; junction bases with no gene match: 7. This CDR3 spans 15 amino acids. CDR3 DNA: TGTGCCAGTACATGGGTAGCGGGACGCACAGATACGCAGTATTTT. It encodes CASTWVAGRTDTQYF. The variable domain in full, completed from reference TRBV19 and TRBJ2-3, reads DGGITQSPKYLFRKEGQNVTLSCEQNLNHDAMYWYRQDPGQGLRLIYYSQIVNDFQKGDIAEGYSVSREKKESFPLTVTSAQKNPTAFYLCASTWVAGRTDTQYFGPGTRLTVL.